The 11 T cell receptor beta chains given below trace back to one sample, sequenced in a study of blood T cell repertoires in COVID-19. Only in-frame clones appear in the TCRdb table, and some are missing; sequencing was by immunoSEQ multiplex PCR. The sample carries under 300,000 clones, roughly 90% recorded once. The sample comprised PBMCs or T cells enriched from blood (not recorded which). These receptors originate from a woman in her 40s with acute COVID-19.

The rearrangement uses TRBV5-6 and TRBJ1-3; D uncertain. Germline assignment: CDR1 SGHDT and CDR2 YYEEEE. This CDR3 comprises 14 residues. V lost 1 base to trimming and J lost 0 bases, with 5 bases between them. DNA of the CDR3: TGTGCCAGCAGCTTGTCGGGCTCTGGAAACACCATATATTTT. This encodes CASSLSGSGNTIYF.

The gene calls are TRBV7-2 and TRBJ2-7, with 11 bases fitting TRBD2. Germline CDR1 reads SGHTA; CDR2 reads FQGNSA. This CDR3 region has 16 residues. V was clipped by 3 bases and J by 1 base; unmatched bases: 5. CDR3 loop: CASSFSGRGGSYEQYF. The CDR3 DNA reads TGTGCCAGCAGCTTTAGCGGGAGGGGTGGGTCCTACGAGCAGTACTTC.

The V gene is TRBV3-1 (or the pseudogene TRBV3-2), the J gene TRBJ1-2; the D gene is possibly TRBD1 (5 bases). The germline CDR1 and CDR2 sequences are LGHDT and YNNKEL (reference sequence). Trimming removed 1 base from V and 0 bases from J, with 18 bases in between. The CDR3 spans 18 residues. CDR3 amino acids: CASSQARGGVGANYGYTF. The CDR3 DNA reads as TGTGCCAGCAGCCAAGCCCGGGGGGGGGTCGGAGCTAACTATGGCTACACCTTC.

The V gene is TRBV5-1, the J gene TRBJ2-1; 12 nucleotides agree with TRBD2. The junction had 8 bases not matched to a gene; V was cut back by 4 bases and J by 9 bases. Germline V gives CDR1 SGHRS, CDR2 YFSETQ. CDR3 length equals 15 residues. The CDR3: CASSVLAGGFTEQFF. CDR3 sequence (DNA): TGCGCCAGCAGCGTGCTAGCGGGGGGGTTCACTGAGCAGTTCTTC.

The chain links TRBV12-3 or TRBV12-4 to TRBJ1-3; D might be TRBD1 (6 bases). The V gene lost 6 bases and the J gene lost 10 bases, with 7 bases spanning the gap. CDR3 length: 10 amino acids. The CDR3 nucleotides are TGTGCCAGCAGAGGGGGTACCATATATTTT. Residues: CASRGGTIYF.

The chain recombines TRBV19 with TRBJ1-1; 7 nucleotides line up with TRBD1. CDR1 and CDR2 from the germline V gene are LNHDA and SQIVND (reference sequence). The V gene end was trimmed by 6 bases and the J gene end by 7 bases; junction bases not matched to a gene: 11. This CDR3 region has 14 residues. The DNA of the CDR3 is TGTGCCAGTAGAACTCCGACAGGGTCGGATGAAGCTTTCTTT. Amino acids: CASRTPTGSDEAFF. Combining the CDR3 with reference TRBV19 and TRBJ1-1 gives the whole variable domain DGGITQSPKYLFRKEGQNVTLSCEQNLNHDAMYWYRQDPGQGLRLIYYSQIVNDFQKGDIAEGYSVSREKKESFPLTVTSAQKNPTAFYLCASRTPTGSDEAFFGQGTRLTVV.

This sequence joins TRBV2 and TRBJ1-1; possible D gene TRBD1, 6 bases. V gave up 6 bases and J gave up 5 bases, with 10 bases separating them. Per the germline V gene, CDR1 is SNHLY and CDR2 is FYNNEI. This CDR3 contains 12 residues. CDR3 nucleotide sequence: TGTGCCAGCAGGCGACAGGTAACTGAAGCTTTCTTT. This sequence encodes CASRRQVTEAFF.

The chain has TRBV10-3 and TRBJ1-2; no definite D call. The CDR3 loop spans 12 amino acids. The germline gives CDR1 ENHRY, CDR2 SYGVKD. V gave up 3 bases and J gave up 4 bases, with 6 bases separating them. The CDR3 is CAISESSYGYTF. Written as DNA, the CDR3 is TGTGCCATCAGTGAAAGTAGCTATGGCTACACCTTC.

The chain employs TRBV11-2 and TRBJ2-5; 7 positions match TRBD2. The CDR3 has 15 residues. Germline V gives CDR1 SGHAT, CDR2 FQNNGV. J gave up 5 bases and V 5 bases, and 11 bases lay outside the gene matches. CDR3 DNA: TGTGCCAGCAGCCCGCGGGGGAGGGGAGGCGAGACCCAGTACTTC. Amino acids: CASSPRGRGGETQYF.

The V call is TRBV20-1, the J call TRBJ2-3; tentatively, D is TRBD1 (5 bases). This CDR3 has 15 amino acids. Trimming shortened V by 3 bases and J by 2 bases, and 15 bases separated the two germline ends. CDR1 DFQATT and CDR2 SNEGSKA come from the germline V gene (reference sequence). CDR3 sequence reads: CSASGRGLVTDTQYF. Here the CDR3 DNA reads TGCAGTGCTAGTGGAAGGGGTTTGGTCACAGATACGCAGTATTTT.

The rearrangement joins TRBV19 to TRBJ2-7; possibly TRBD2 for D (6 bases). The CDR3 has 16 residues. Germline V CDR1 and CDR2: LNHDA, SQIVND (reference sequence). V lost 4 bases to trimming and J lost 2 bases, with 18 bases between them. The CDR3 region is CASSKPKLGGTYEQYF. The DNA for the CDR3 is TGTGCCAGTAGTAAACCCAAATTGGGGGGTACCTACGAGCAGTACTTC.